This TCR beta chain comes out of a study of cytomegalovirus exposure and HLA in healthy donors. A multiplex PCR was run with 60 Vbeta primers and 13 Jbeta primers. Original handling: Later, 80 million or so unique TCR beta chains were counted in an analysis, and about 10 million of them were shared. Clones were read by immunoSEQ multiplex PCR, and TCRdb kept only the in-frame ones, dropping some. The V and J calls and clone size are taken from that table; D and trimming were inferred from the DNA. The sample includes approximately 210,000 clones, about 79% seen only once; the top ten take 1.5% to 2%. Study observations and caveats: Sequencing depth across donors, presence/absence analyses assumed, was roughly uniform.

The CDR3 runs 13 residues. Germline-derived CDR1 and CDR2 are SGHDT and YYEEEE. In the case of this clone: No antigen is known for it. One end of the junction is discordant with germline, which a read error may explain.

The receptor was isolated from a male donor in good health and CMV-seronegative. The specimen was PBMCs. The gene calls are TRBV5-6 and TRBJ2-7; D remains unclear. The CDR3 DNA is TGTGCCAGCAGCTTGTTTAGCCTTGACGAGCAGCACTTC. Amino acids: CASSLFSLDEQHF. The complete variable domain, with remaining parts taken from reference TRBV5-6 and TRBJ2-7, reads DAGVTQSPTHLIKTRGQQVTLRCSPKSGHDTVSWYQQALGQGPQFIFQYYEEEERQRGNFPDRFSGHQFPNYSSELNVNALLLGDSALYLCASSLFSLDEQHFGPGTRLTVT.